This entry lists 25 T cell receptor beta chains sequenced from one sample in a study of blood T cell repertoires in COVID-19. Data came from immunoSEQ multiplex PCR; TCRdb stores just in-frame clones and leaves some out. Of some 230,000 clones in the sample, about 81% were seen once. Source material: peripheral blood. All receptors derive from an elderly woman with COVID-19, enrolled during active disease.

About this clone itself: Other DNA sequences in the sample encode the same CDR3. This chain uses TRBV7-9 with TRBJ1-1, with a tentative D call TRBD1 (5 bases). CDR3 length: 13 residues. V dropped 0 bases and J dropped 5 bases, with 7 bases sitting between them. From germline, CDR1 is SEHNR and CDR2 FQNEAQ (reference sequence). The CDR3 region has the DNA TGTGCCAGCAGCTTAGCGGAGGGGACTGAAGCTTTCTTT. Amino acid sequence: CASSLAEGTEAFF.

Of note for this clone: Different DNA sequences within this sample yield the same CDR3. The chain combines TRBV3-1 (or the pseudogene TRBV3-2) with TRBJ1-1; D is possibly TRBD1 (5 bases). Germline assignment: CDR1 LGHDT and CDR2 YNNKEL (reference sequence). The V end was cut by 4 bases, the J end by 1 base, with 7 bases between. The CDR3 contains 13 residues. CDR3 DNA sequence: TGTGCCAGCAGCCTAGGACAGAACACTGAAGCTTTCTTT. Protein product: CASSLGQNTEAFF.

CDR3 DNA sequence: TGTGCTAGTGGACCCGTCGGAGGTCAGCCCCAGCATTTT. Protein: CASGPVGGQPQHF. The chain links TRBV12-5 to TRBJ1-5, with unresolved D. Trimming removed 6 bases at V and 6 bases at J, with 12 bases between. The CDR3 spans 13 residues. The germline gives CDR1 LGHNT, CDR2 FRNRAP.

This CDR3 reads CASPPGQARTLNTEAFF. The CDR3 nucleotides are TGTGCCAGCCCCCCTGGACAAGCCCGAACTCTAAACACTGAAGCTTTCTTT. The chain recombines TRBV28 with TRBJ1-1; possibly TRBD1 for D (5 bases). In germline, CDR1 is MDHEN, CDR2 SYDVKM. V was trimmed by 8 bases and J by 2 bases, leaving 24 bases between them. The CDR3 is 17 amino acids. The variable domain in full, with the rest retrieved from reference TRBV28 and TRBJ1-1, is DVKVTQSSRYLVKRTGEKVFLECVQDMDHENMFWYRQDPGLGLRLIYFSYDVKMKEKGDIPEGYSVSREKKERFSLILESASTNQTSMYLCASPPGQARTLNTEAFFGQGTRLTVV.

This clone occurred a few times. The chain has TRBV12-3 or TRBV12-4 and TRBJ1-2, with D hard to call. V lost 6 bases and J lost 8, with 16 bases in between. This CDR3 has 13 amino acids. CDR3 DNA: TGTGCCAGCAGCTCGACCGGGTCGGTAGGCTACACCTTC. Its protein is CASSSTGSVGYTF.

The rearrangement links TRBV5-8 to TRBJ2-1; 9 bases line up with TRBD1. The CDR3 is 15 residues long. The germline gives CDR1 SGHTS, CDR2 YDEGEE. V lost 6 bases to trimming and J lost 3 bases; unmatched junction nucleotides: 7. Here the CDR3 reads CASNPGQGLYNEQFF. CDR3 sequence (DNA): TGTGCCAGCAATCCGGGACAGGGTCTCTACAATGAGCAGTTCTTC.

This chain uses TRBV4-1 with TRBJ2-5; 14 bases align to TRBD2. Germline V lookup: CDR1 MGHRA, CDR2 YSYEKL. J gave up 5 bases and V 8 bases, and 10 bases lay outside the gene matches. CDR3 length: 16 residues. CDR3 in DNA: TGCGCCAGCGGGTTGACTAGCGGGGGGGCAAGGGAGACCCAGTACTTC. Encoded protein: CASGLTSGGARETQYF.

The chain carries TRBV6-1 and TRBJ1-2, with TRBD1 as a possible D gene (5 bases). The germline V gene has CDR1 MNHNS and CDR2 SASEGT. Trimming took 2 bases from V and 3 from J, leaving 16 bases between them. The CDR3 has 16 amino acids. The CDR3 spells CASSESPTGDYYGYTF. CDR3 DNA sequence: TGTGCCAGCAGTGAAAGTCCGACGGGGGATTACTATGGCTACACCTTC.

This clone was seen just once. The CDR3 bases are TGTGCCAGCAGTTTCCGGGACTATGGGGGAGATACGCAGTATTTT. Amino acids: CASSFRDYGGDTQYF. V gene TRBV6-2 or TRBV6-3 combines with J gene TRBJ2-3; 7 bases fit TRBD2. The CDR3 runs 15 residues. J lost 5 bases, V lost 4 bases, and 9 bases had no gene match. Germline loops: CDR1 MNHEY, CDR2 SVGEGT.

The table lists this clone with a few counts. This chain joins TRBV7-2 and TRBJ2-7; TRBD1 matches 9 bases. There are 15 residues in the CDR3. The trim removed 6 bases at V and 3 bases at J, leaving 9 bases unmatched. Germline CDR1 and CDR2: SGHTA and FQGNSA. The chain's CDR3 is CASRRGQGYVYEQYF. As DNA, the CDR3 is TGTGCCAGCAGAAGGGGACAGGGTTACGTCTACGAGCAGTACTTC.

V usage is TRBV10-1 and J usage is TRBJ1-2; the D gene is possibly TRBD1 (5 bases). V lost 3 bases, J lost 8 bases, and 10 bases lay in between. Germline V lookup: CDR1 WNHNN, CDR2 SYGVQD (reference sequence). The CDR3 consists of 12 residues. The CDR3 bases are TGCGCCAGCAGTGACAGGGAAGGCGGCTACACCTTC. It yields the protein CASSDREGGYTF.

This chain joins TRBV7-9 and TRBJ1-1; possibly TRBD1 for D (5 bases). The CDR3 extends over 14 amino acids. The germline gives CDR1 SEHNR, CDR2 FQNEAQ (reference sequence). V was clipped by 5 bases and J by 2 bases, with 12 bases between them. The CDR3 here is CASSAYDSNTEAFF. CDR3 DNA: TGTGCCAGCAGCGCCTACGACAGCAACACTGAAGCTTTCTTT.

The genes are TRBV28 and TRBJ1-2, with TRBD1 matching 9 bases. CDR3 length: 15 residues. Germline-derived CDR1 and CDR2 are MDHEN and SYDVKM. The J segment lost 0 bases and the V segment lost 8 bases, leaving 7 bases of the junction unmatched. In DNA form, the CDR3 reads TGTGCCAGCCGGGACAGGGTCGTAGCTAACTATGGCTACACCTTC. Protein sequence: CASRDRVVANYGYTF.

The chain combines TRBV4-3 with TRBJ2-1; 11 positions match TRBD2. Germline V gene lookup returns CDR1 LGHNA and CDR2 YSLEER. V dropped 8 bases and J dropped 6; count of bases not matched to a gene: 9. This CDR3 spans 15 amino acids. The CDR3 protein is CASSTGTSGLNEQFF. The CDR3 nucleotides read TGCGCCAGCTCGACCGGGACTAGCGGCCTCAATGAGCAGTTCTTC.

The chain couples TRBV18 to TRBJ1-1; 9 bases line up with TRBD1. Trimming cost V 5 bases and J 0 bases; bases outside gene matches: 4. Per the germline V gene, CDR1 is KGHSH and CDR2 is LQKENI. CDR3 length: 15 residues. The CDR3, as DNA: TGTGCCAGCTCAGGGGGACAGGGTCTGAACACTGAAGCTTTCTTT. Translation: CASSGGQGLNTEAFF.

V is TRBV27 and J is TRBJ1-1; D gene unclear. The V end lost 4 bases, the J end lost 8 bases, and 14 bases lay between the germline ends. This CDR3 is built from 13 residues. CDR1 and CDR2 from the germline V gene are MNHEY and SMNVEV (reference sequence). The CDR3 loop reads CASSSTAAKEAFF. CDR3 nucleotides: TGTGCCAGCAGTTCCACCGCCGCTAAGGAAGCTTTCTTT.

The rearrangement uses TRBV2 and TRBJ2-5; 8 bases map to TRBD2. V lost 10 bases to trimming and J lost 5 bases; unmatched junction nucleotides: 6. This CDR3 is 12 amino acids long. CDR1 is SNHLY and CDR2 is FYNNEI in the germline V gene. The CDR3 region is CATGRAGETQYF. The CDR3 DNA reads TGTGCCACCGGGAGGGCAGGGGAGACCCAGTACTTC.

This chain uses TRBV5-6 with TRBJ1-5; 12 nucleotides agree with TRBD1. J gave up 7 bases and V 3 bases, and 8 bases lay outside the gene matches. Germline CDR1 is SGHDT and CDR2 is YYEEEE. The CDR3 runs 16 residues. This chain's CDR3 is CASSSLGTGGGQPQHF. The CDR3 nucleotides read TGTGCCAGCAGCTCGCTTGGGACAGGGGGCGGGCAGCCCCAGCATTTT.

The chain uses TRBV13 and TRBJ2-1, with 7 bases aligning to TRBD2. J lost 1 base, V lost 3 bases, and 9 bases had no gene match. The CDR3 contains 17 residues. Germline V gene lookup returns CDR1 PRHDT and CDR2 FYEKMQ (reference sequence). This CDR3 reads CASSLWTRSSSYNEQFF. The CDR3 nucleotides are TGTGCCAGCAGCTTGTGGACTAGGAGTTCGTCCTACAATGAGCAGTTCTTC.

This clone showed up just once. V and J are TRBV18 and TRBJ2-7, with 15 positions matching TRBD2. The CDR3 is made up of 16 amino acids. The J segment lost 2 bases and the V segment lost 3 bases, leaving 2 bases of the junction unmatched. CDR1 KGHSH and CDR2 LQKENI come from the germline V gene. CDR3 protein: CASSPRTSGGAYEQYF. For the CDR3, the DNA is TGTGCCAGCTCACCTCGGACTAGCGGGGGGGCCTACGAGCAGTACTTC. The variable domain in full, completed from reference TRBV18 and TRBJ2-7, reads NAGVMQNPRHLVRRRGQEARLRCSPMKGHSHVYWYRQLPEEGLKFMVYLQKENIIDESGMPKERFSAEFPKEGPSILRIQQVVRGDSAAYFCASSPRTSGGAYEQYFGPGTRLTVT.

CDR3 DNA sequence: TGTGCCAGCAGCCGGAAAGGACAGGGGGCACTGGGGCAGTACTTC. Amino acids: CASSRKGQGALGQYF. This chain links TRBV11-1 with TRBJ2-7; 11 positions agree with TRBD1. V dropped 5 bases and J dropped 9; count of bases not matched to a gene: 12. The CDR3 is 15 amino acids. Germline V CDR1 and CDR2: SGHAT, FQDESV (reference sequence).

This chain connects TRBV5-1 to TRBJ2-2; 7 bases are shared with TRBD1. The CDR3 is made up of 16 amino acids. CDR1 and CDR2 (germline): SGHRS, YFSETQ. Losses at the gene ends were 7 bases for V and 2 bases for J; bases not matched to a gene: 11. CDR3 coding DNA: TGCGCCAGCTTCCCTACCGGGACAGCAAACACCGGGGAGCTGTTTTTT. Translation gives CASFPTGTANTGELFF.

The chain combines TRBV5-1 with TRBJ2-7, with 7 bases fitting TRBD2. Germline V gene lookup returns CDR1 SGHRS and CDR2 YFSETQ. Trimming took 4 bases from V and 10 from J; bases not matched to a gene: 11. CDR3 length: 13 amino acids. The CDR3 DNA follows: TGCGCCAGCAGCCCCCAAGGGGAGGGTCCACAGTACTTC. This codes for CASSPQGEGPQYF.

J is TRBJ2-7 and V is TRBV11-3, with no clear D. The CDR3 totals 20 residues. The V end lost 0 bases, the J end lost 3 bases, and 27 bases lay between the germline ends. The V gene's germline CDR1 is SGHNT and CDR2 YENEEA. The CDR3 here is CASSLDLTRRLEASNYEQYF. Written as DNA, the CDR3 is TGTGCCAGCAGCTTAGATTTAACGCGGCGCTTAGAGGCGTCGAACTACGAGCAGTACTTC.

The chain employs TRBV27 and TRBJ2-7; tentative D call: TRBD1 (6 bases). Trimming pared 5 bases from V and 4 bases from J, leaving 18 bases between. The germline CDR1 and CDR2 sequences are MNHEY and SMNVEV (reference sequence). The CDR3 is 15 amino acids. The CDR3 bases are TGTGCCAGCAGTATCACCGGACAGATTTGGTACGAGCAGTACTTC. Its translation: CASSITGQIWYEQYF.